These T cell receptor beta chains were read from a single sample in a study of blood T cell repertoires in COVID-19. Method: immunoSEQ multiplex PCR; TCRdb's copy keeps in-frame clones and lacks some. The sample shows some 400,000 clones, around 87% of them seen only once. The specimen sequenced was peripheral blood. Every receptor here comes from a woman aged 55-69 years with COVID-19, enrolled during active disease. The CDR3 runs from the conserved cysteine through the conserved F or W. D genes are given only for firm matches. Clone size is not always given. Where it is, it says once, few, many or a class for expanded clones.

cdr3_aa	cdr3_nt	d_call	v_call	j_call	clone_size
CASIWTGRLGNEQFF	TGTGCCAGCATTTGGACAGGACGGCTGGGCAATGAGCAGTTCTTC	TRBD1	TRBV6-5	TRBJ2-1	.
CASSDGGAPSGYEQYF	TGTGCCAGTAGTGACGGGGGGGCCCCCAGTGGGTACGAGCAGTACTTC	TRBD2	TRBV19	TRBJ2-7	.
CASSPRTSGGLSYNEQFF	TGCGCCAGCAGCCCCCGGACTAGCGGGGGGTTGTCCTACAATGAGCAGTTCTTC	TRBD2	TRBV5-1	TRBJ2-1	.
CATSDFAGQGKDTQYF	TGTGCCACCAGTGATTTCGCGGGACAGGGGAAAGATACGCAGTATTTT	TRBD1	TRBV24-1	TRBJ2-3	.
CASSYRTSGGDTQYF	TGTGCCAGCAGTTACAGGACTAGCGGGGGAGATACGCAGTATTTT	TRBD2	TRBV6-5	TRBJ2-3	once
CATSFQIQPQHF	TGTGCCACCAGCTTCCAGATTCAGCCCCAGCATTTT	.	TRBV15	TRBJ1-5	.
CSVTNSIRAEQYF	TGCAGCGTCACCAATTCGATCAGGGCCGAGCAGTACTTC	.	TRBV29-1	TRBJ2-7	.
CASRGRLDEQFF	TGTGCCAGCAGGGGCCGTTTGGATGAGCAGTTCTTC	.	TRBV9	TRBJ2-1	.
CASSSTGPLGYTF	TGTGCCAGCAGTTCGACAGGTCCCCTTGGCTACACCTTC	.	TRBV12-3/TRBV12-4	TRBJ1-2	.
CASSFPPGGRGWSPLHF	TGTGCCAGCAGTTTCCCCCCGGGGGGCAGGGGTTGGTCACCCCTCCACTTT	.	TRBV28	TRBJ1-6	.
CASSQGTWAANEQFF	TGTGCCAGCAGCCAAGGGACATGGGCCGCTAATGAGCAGTTCTTC	.	TRBV25-1	TRBJ2-1	.
CASSLYNTDTQYF	TGTGCCAGCAGCTTATACAACACAGATACGCAGTATTTT	.	TRBV7-3	TRBJ2-3	.
CASSPGQGVSYEQYF	TGTGCCAGCAGTCCGGGACAGGGGGTTTCCTACGAGCAGTACTTC	TRBD1	TRBV28	TRBJ2-7	.
CASINPGAYEQYF	TGCGCCAGCATCAATCCAGGGGCCTACGAGCAGTACTTC	.	TRBV10-2	TRBJ2-7	few
CASSEAIGGVFHF	TGTGCCAGCAGTGAAGCGATAGGTGGAGTCTTCCACTTT	.	TRBV6-1	TRBJ1-6	.
CASSHPRAALTVTEAFF	TGTGCCAGCAGTCATCCCAGGGCGGCCCTAACTGTCACTGAAGCTTTCTTT	.	TRBV3-1/TRBV3-2	TRBJ1-1	few
CASSQGSTGVGTEAFF	TGTGCCAGCAGCCAAGGTTCGACAGGGGTCGGCACTGAAGCTTTCTTT	TRBD1	TRBV4-2	TRBJ1-1	.
CASSLLFGRTVLAGELFF	TGTGCCAGCAGCTTATTATTCGGCAGGACAGTTCTTGCCGGGGAGCTGTTTTTT	.	TRBV7-2	TRBJ2-2	.
CASSFSSRAGMNTEAFF	TGCGCCAGCAGCTTTTCGAGCAGGGCGGGGATGAACACTGAAGCTTTCTTT	.	TRBV5-1	TRBJ1-1	.
CASSQVRVAEAFF	TGTGCCAGCAGCCAAGTCCGGGTCGCTGAAGCTTTCTTT	.	TRBV14	TRBJ1-1	once
CASTSGMNTEAFF	TGTGCCAGCACTTCGGGTATGAACACTGAAGCTTTCTTT	.	TRBV5-6	TRBJ1-1	.
CASSLRAYIGSGANVLTF	TGTGCCAGCAGTTTACGCGCATATATCGGGTCTGGGGCCAACGTCCTGACTTTC	.	TRBV27	TRBJ2-6	.
CASSLVRTANTGELFF	TGTGCCAGCAGCTTGGTTAGGACAGCGAACACCGGGGAGCTGTTTTTT	.	TRBV5-5	TRBJ2-2	once
CASSQDQLAGGRSTDTQYF	TGTGCCAGCAGCCAAGATCAACTAGCGGGGGGCCGATCCACAGATACGCAGTATTTT	TRBD2	TRBV3-1/TRBV3-2	TRBJ2-3	.
CASSVGRDGTSPQHF	TGTGCCAGCAGCGTAGGGCGGGACGGTACTTCGCCCCAGCATTTT	.	TRBV9	TRBJ1-5	once
CASSLGVEKLFF	TGTGCCAGCAGTTTGGGAGTTGAAAAACTGTTTTTT	.	TRBV28	TRBJ1-4	.
CASSFTQGADEQYF	TGTGCCAGCAGTTTTACCCAGGGGGCCGACGAGCAGTACTTC	TRBD1	TRBV28	TRBJ2-7	.
CASSPIRANYGYTF	TGCGCCAGCAGCCCCATTCGGGCTAACTATGGCTACACCTTC	.	TRBV5-1	TRBJ1-2	.
CASSLRAGVIQYF	TGTGCCAGCAGCCTCCGGGCCGGGGTGATTCAGTACTTC	.	TRBV6-6	TRBJ2-4	.
CSVSGSGGYTF	TGCAGCGTCTCGGGCAGCGGGGGCTACACCTTC	.	TRBV29-1	TRBJ1-2	.
CASSYSPTYEQFF	TGTGCCAGCAGCTATTCGCCAACTTATGAGCAGTTCTTC	.	TRBV7-3	TRBJ2-1	.
CASWQGFNSGANVLTF	TGTGCCAGCTGGCAGGGTTTTAACTCTGGGGCCAACGTCCTGACTTTC	.	TRBV2	TRBJ2-6	.
CASSPGQEGTEAFF	TGTGCCAGCTCACCGGGACAGGAGGGCACTGAAGCTTTCTTT	TRBD1	TRBV18	TRBJ1-1	once
CASSALAGAKIQQETQYF	TGTGCCAGTAGTGCCTTAGCGGGGGCGAAGATTCAACAAGAGACCCAGTACTTC	TRBD2	TRBV19	TRBJ2-5	.
CASSRPGSLILF	TGTGCCAGCAGTCGTCCAGGTAGTCTTATTCTGTTC	.	TRBV6-4	TRBJ1-2	.
CSVVDYHTDTQYF	TGCAGCGTTGTGGACTACCACACAGATACGCAGTATTTT	.	TRBV29-1	TRBJ2-3	.
CASSSQGALPYEQYF	TGTGCCAGCAGTTCCCAGGGGGCACTGCCCTACGAGCAGTACTTC	TRBD1	TRBV2	TRBJ2-7	.
CASNQGRDSPFLADGYTF	TGTGCCAGCAACCAGGGACGGGACAGCCCTTTCCTGGCAGATGGCTACACCTTC	TRBD1	TRBV5-8	TRBJ1-2	.
CASRRTYGSYEQYF	TGTGCCAGCAGACGGACTTACGGCTCCTACGAGCAGTACTTC	.	TRBV27	TRBJ2-7	.
CATAGRLAGEETQYF	TGTGCCACCGCCGGGAGGCTAGCGGGGGAAGAGACCCAGTACTTC	TRBD2	TRBV28	TRBJ2-5	.
CAWRGGRGEKLFF	TGTGCCTGGAGGGGGGGGCGCGGTGAAAAACTGTTTTTT	.	TRBV30	TRBJ1-4	.
CASNTRGAFRYEQYF	TGTGCCAGCAACACCCGGGGGGCGTTCCGCTACGAGCAGTACTTC	.	TRBV6-5	TRBJ2-7	.
CAWSVGVGTNTGELFF	TGTGCCTGGAGTGTAGGAGTTGGAACGAACACCGGGGAGCTGTTTTTT	.	TRBV30	TRBJ2-2	.
CASGLVAGGGYGYTF	TGTGCTAGTGGTTTGGTAGCTGGGGGGGGCTATGGCTACACCTTC	.	TRBV12-5	TRBJ1-2	.
CASSAGRGLSYEQYF	TGTGCCAGTAGTGCGGGAAGGGGTCTGAGCTACGAGCAGTACTTC	.	TRBV19	TRBJ2-7	.
CATSQTNTNTEAFF	TGCGCCACATCTCAGACAAATACGAACACTGAAGCTTTCTTT	.	TRBV5-1	TRBJ1-1	.
CASSLLSGSNIQYF	TGTGCCAGCAGTCTACTATCCGGGAGTAACATTCAGTACTTC	.	TRBV6-5	TRBJ2-4	once
CASSRHQTSSYNSPLHF	TGCGCCAGCAGCCGCCATCAGACTAGCTCCTATAATTCACCCCTCCACTTT	.	TRBV10-2	TRBJ1-6	.
CASSELGAGGANVLTF	TGTGCCAGCAGTGAACTAGGGGCTGGAGGGGCCAACGTCCTGACTTTC	.	TRBV2	TRBJ2-6	.